This T cell receptor beta chain derives from a study of T cells in localized non-small cell lung cancer. Whole-study findings and limits: Highest T cell clonality was seen in uninvolved adjacent lung, surpassing that measured in tumor. For the top 100 tumor clones, a median about 50 also appeared in adjacent lung.

CDR1 is MNHEY, CDR2 SVGAGI, per germline. The CDR3 spans 15 residues. The V and J ends lost 0 bases and 2 bases respectively, with 11 bases between them. Concerning this clone itself: Its antigen is unidentified.

Libraries were prepared by immunoSEQ multiplex PCR; TCRdb keeps only in-frame clonotypes and omits some of them. The table records under 150,000 clones, about 89% of them present only once. The sample here was peripheral blood, taken before any cancer treatment. The V and J genes are TRBV6-5 and TRBJ2-7, with D unresolved. The TCR sequence derives from a female donor aged 60 or older with stage I lung adenocarcinoma. The CDR3 nucleotides read TGTGCCAGCAGTTACTCGATGAAGGGAACCTACGAGCAGTACTTC. Translating gives CASSYSMKGTYEQYF.